The 23 T cell receptor beta chains below come from one sample, sequenced in a study of T cells in Graves' hyperthyroidism and ophthalmopathy (dated by TCRdb to between 2017 and 2020). Libraries were constructed by multiplex PCR. The instrument given in TCRdb is Illumina HiSeq 2000. Amplification of TCR beta CDR3 regions was carried out from RNA transcripts. The TCR CDR3 was subjected to a first round of RT-PCR using the HTBI primer set and the Qiagen OneStep RT-PCR kit. The public reads were reprocessed in TCRdb via fastp at Q25 and MiXCR, keeping in-frame beta chains. Identical CDR3 proteins give one entry, which carries the most common genes and DNA. A total of roughly 500,000 distinct CDR3 sequences appear in this sample, 40% to 55% of them only once. The leading ten clones occupy around 44% of the sample. The sample was peripheral blood or thyroid tissue (not recorded which). Source of these receptors: an adult woman with Graves' disease, either hyperthyroidism or ophthalmopathy (not recorded which).

This rearrangement joins TRBV13 to TRBJ2-7, with TRBD2 as a possible D gene (6 bases). V gave up 1 base and J gave up 9 bases, with 10 bases separating them. The CDR3 spans 12 residues. From germline, CDR1 is PRHDT and CDR2 FYEKMQ (reference sequence). The CDR3 DNA sequence: TGTGCCAGCAGCTTAGAACGGGAGTTGCAGTACTTC. Translating it yields CASSLERELQYF.

The rearrangement joins TRBV20-1 to TRBJ2-7; the match to TRBD2 covers 13 bases. CDR3 length equals 14 residues. The V segment lost 6 bases and the J segment 2 bases; nucleotides outside the gene matches: 4. The V gene's germline CDR1 is DFQATT and CDR2 SNEGSKA (reference sequence). The CDR3 bases are TGCAGTGCCGACGGGACTAGCGGGGCCTACGAGCAGTACTTC. Its protein product is CSADGTSGAYEQYF.

This chain links TRBV6-2 or TRBV6-3 with TRBJ2-7; D may match TRBD1 or TRBD2 (5 bases each). The CDR3 loop spans 14 amino acids. Trimming shortened V by 2 bases and J by 7 bases, and 15 bases separated the two germline ends. The V gene's germline CDR1 is MNHEY and CDR2 SVGEGT. The CDR3 loop reads CASSYHDRGSEQYF. The CDR3 DNA reads as TGTGCCAGCAGTTACCACGATCGGGGCTCAGAGCAGTACTTC.

This clonotype was counted only a few times. The V gene is TRBV10-2, the J gene TRBJ2-7; tentatively, D is TRBD2 (6 bases). V was shortened by 8 bases and J by 7 bases, with 15 bases between the two germline ends. The CDR3 covers 12 residues. The germline V gene has CDR1 WSHSY and CDR2 SAAADI. This chain's CDR3 is CASSPGAREQYF. The CDR3 DNA reads TGCGCCAGCTCCCCGGGAGCAAGGGAGCAGTACTTC.

This clonotype has at least ten counts. The CDR3 nucleotides read TGCAGTGCTAGGGACAGGGGGCGCCTCGCATATGGCTACACCTTC. Protein product: CSARDRGRLAYGYTF. The chain employs TRBV20-1 and TRBJ1-2; 11 bases align to TRBD1. J lost 5 bases, V lost 3 bases, and 8 bases had no gene match. Germline lookup yields CDR1 DFQATT and CDR2 SNEGSKA (reference sequence). The CDR3 contains 15 residues.

In DNA form, the CDR3 reads TGTGCCAGCAGTGAATGGCAGTCCTACGAGCAGTACTTC. It encodes CASSEWQSYEQYF. The rearrangement uses TRBV25-1 and TRBJ2-7; D is uncertain. Germline V lookup: CDR1 MGHDK, CDR2 SYGVNS. The CDR3 loop spans 13 amino acids. Trimming removed 1 base from V and 1 base from J, with 5 bases in between.

The chain combines TRBV20-1 with TRBJ2-2, with D possibly called TRBD1 or TRBD2 (5 bases each). Germline V CDR1 and CDR2: DFQATT, SNEGSKA (reference sequence). The CDR3 sequence is 15 residues long. V dropped 1 base and J dropped 1 base, with 10 bases sitting between them. The CDR3 DNA reads as TGCAGTGCTAGAGGGCAGGGAGAGAACACCGGGGAGCTGTTTTTT. Protein product: CSARGQGENTGELFF.

Comments on this clonotype: At one of its ends the junction is not consistent with the germline gene, which may arise from a read error. The rearrangement uses TRBV7-6 and TRBJ1-3, with D maybe TRBD1 (5 bases). The CDR3 runs 15 residues. In germline, CDR1 is SGHVS, CDR2 FNYEAQ. DNA for the CDR3: TGCGCCAGCAGCGGCGTGGGGGGCTCTGGAAACACCATATATTTT. The encoded protein is CASSGVGGSGNTIYF.

The J gene is TRBJ1-4, the V gene TRBV2; D is uncertain. This CDR3 spans 13 amino acids. CDR1 and CDR2 (germline): SNHLY, FYNNEI. The ends were cut back, 8 bases at V and 6 bases at J, with 13 bases in the middle. The CDR3 coding sequence is TGTGCCAGCGTCGGGGAGAGGGATGAAAAACTGTTTTTT. Translated: CASVGERDEKLFF.

In regard to this clonotype: A junction end diverges from the germline sequence, so it may reflect a read error. The chain joins TRBV7-4 to TRBJ2-2; 9 bases are shared with TRBD1. The CDR3 runs to 17 residues. From germline, CDR1 is SGHVT and CDR2 SQSDAQ. This CDR3 reads CAGRARQGESLNGELFF. CDR3 nucleotide sequence: TGTGCCGGCAGAGCGAGACAGGGGGAGTCCTTAAACGGGGAGCTGTTTTTT.

This chain uses TRBV5-1 with TRBJ2-7; no firm D call. Trimming removed 10 bases from V and 2 bases from J, with 13 bases in between. CDR1 and CDR2 from the germline V gene are SGHRS and YFSETQ. This CDR3 has 12 amino acids. CDR3 nucleotides: TGCGCCCCCAAGGCCGATGCCTACGAGCAGTACTTC. Translating gives CAPKADAYEQYF. Supplemented by reference TRBV5-1 and TRBJ2-7, the full variable domain reads KAGVTQTPRYLIKTRGQQVTLSCSPISGHRSVSWYQQTPGQGLQFLFEYFSETQRNKGNFPGRFSGRQFSNSRSEMNVSTLELGDSALYLCAPKADAYEQYFGPGTRLTVT.

Of note for this clonotype: Since no conserved phenylalanine or tryptophan closes the CDR3, a read error is the likely cause. The DNA is omitted, as the CDR3 cannot be located on it reliably, and the CDR3 follows TCRdb's listing. CDR3 sequence reads: CASSLVGQR. The chain links TRBV7-2 to TRBJ2-7; no DNA check was done on the table's D call, TRBD1. CDR1 and CDR2 (germline): SGHTA, FQGNSA. The CDR3 sequence runs 9 residues, both termini included.

Note on this clonotype: It is likely a read error, because the conserved phenylalanine at the end of the CDR3 is missing. It is unclear where the CDR3 begins or ends on the DNA, so no DNA is shown, and the CDR3 is as TCRdb lists it. The chain carries TRBV7-9 and TRBJ1-3. Germline V CDR1 and CDR2: SEHNR, FQNEAQ (reference sequence). The CDR3 is 10 residues long, ends included. This CDR3 reads CASSFSQGLA.

V is TRBV10-3 and J is TRBJ2-6; 7 nucleotides match TRBD1. Unmatched junction bases numbered 5, after V lost 6 bases and J lost 3 bases. This CDR3 is built from 15 residues. CDR1 is ENHRY and CDR2 is SYGVKD in the germline V gene. CDR3 loop: CAIRPDRVGANVLTF. As DNA, the CDR3 is TGTGCCATCAGACCCGACAGGGTTGGGGCCAACGTCCTGACTTTC.

The rearrangement uses TRBV7-2 and TRBJ2-3, with 10 positions matching TRBD2. Germline V gives CDR1 SGHTA, CDR2 FQGNSA. The ends lost 6 bases at V and 8 bases at J; junction bases unmatched: 11. The length of the CDR3 is 15 residues. CDR3 sequence reads: CASRRSGRGAGTQYF. In DNA form, the CDR3 reads TGTGCCAGCAGACGCAGCGGGAGGGGGGCCGGTACGCAGTATTTT.

The genes are TRBV7-2 and TRBJ1-6; 9 nucleotides line up with TRBD1. Germline assignment: CDR1 SGHTA and CDR2 FQGNSA. This CDR3 contains 16 residues. The V segment lost 4 bases and the J segment 4 bases; nucleotides outside the gene matches: 5. This CDR3 reads CASSSMGQGYNSPLHF. The CDR3 DNA sequence: TGTGCCAGCAGCTCTATGGGACAGGGATATAATTCACCCCTCCACTTT.

The chain links TRBV12-3 or TRBV12-4 to TRBJ2-5, with 9 bases aligning to TRBD2. J was trimmed by 3 bases and V by 5 bases; bases with no gene match: 7. The CDR3 covers 15 residues. CDR3: CASSESRLAEETQYF. DNA for the CDR3: TGTGCCAGCAGTGAATCGCGACTAGCGGAAGAGACCCAGTACTTC.

This clonotype came up a few times. This chain uses TRBV7-9 with TRBJ1-1; perhaps TRBD1 as D (5 bases). The ends were cut back, 3 bases at V and 1 base at J, with 12 bases in the middle. The CDR3 totals 15 residues. Germline V gene data show CDR1 as SEHNR and CDR2 as FQNEAQ (reference sequence). The CDR3 is CASSFGGIKNTEAFF. The CDR3 DNA reads as TGTGCCAGCAGCTTTGGGGGGATTAAGAACACTGAAGCTTTCTTT.

As concerns this clonotype: One junction end disagrees with the germline gene, perhaps due to a read error. This chain uses TRBV2 with TRBJ2-5; 8 bases are shared with TRBD2. The DNA end is more similar to TRBJ2-1, so the J call may be wrong. This CDR3 region has 15 residues. From germline, CDR1 is SNHLY and CDR2 FYNNEI. The CDR3 coding sequence is TGTGCCAGCAGTTCCCTAGCGGGCTCCTACGATGAGCAGTTCTTC. It is translated as CASSSLAGSYDEQFF.

This clonotype was observed a single time. The chain uses TRBV29-1 and TRBJ1-2; D is possibly TRBD1 (5 bases). CDR3 length: 12 amino acids. Germline V gene lookup returns CDR1 SQVTM and CDR2 ANQGSEA. Deletions cut 3 bases from V and 6 bases from J, with 11 bases between. CDR3 nucleotide sequence: TGCAGCGTTGATGCCGGGGACGATGGCTACACCTTC. Encoded protein: CSVDAGDDGYTF.

V is TRBV7-9 and J is TRBJ1-1, with 8 bases lining up with TRBD1. CDR3 length: 12 residues. Trimming removed 5 bases from V and 6 bases from J; junction bases left unmatched: 2. Per the germline V gene, CDR1 is SEHNR and CDR2 is FQNEAQ (reference sequence). The CDR3 sequence is CASSAQGAEAFF. Here the CDR3 DNA reads TGTGCCAGCAGCGCACAGGGGGCTGAAGCTTTCTTT.

This clonotype was counted ten times or more. CDR3 in amino acids: CASTHERRSPLHF. The CDR3 DNA reads as TGTGCCAGCACCCACGAGAGGAGATCACCCCTCCACTTT. The rearrangement links TRBV12-3 or TRBV12-4 to TRBJ1-6; D not resolved. Deletions cut 7 bases from V and 10 bases from J, with 14 bases between. The CDR3 sequence is 13 residues long.

This clonotype was seen repeatedly, ten times or more. The chain has TRBV10-3 and TRBJ2-3; 10 nucleotides agree with TRBD2. The V gene's germline CDR1 is ENHRY and CDR2 SYGVKD. This CDR3 spans 15 amino acids. V dropped 11 bases and J dropped 4; count of bases not matched to a gene: 12. The chain's CDR3 is CAAAQREGRADTQYF. The CDR3 bases are TGTGCCGCCGCCCAGCGGGAGGGCCGGGCAGATACGCAGTATTTT.